Listed here are 14 T cell receptor beta chains from one sample, sequenced in a study of identical twins. TCRdb re-called the 5' RACE reads through MiXCR, storing one row per CDR3 protein. The sample yields 1.5 million to 2 million distinct CDR3 sequences, about 32% seen once. Material for sequencing was cord blood. The receptors stem from a newborn girl in good health.

This chain links TRBV19 with TRBJ2-7, with 9 bases identical to TRBD1. CDR1 LNHDA and CDR2 SQIVND come from the germline V gene (reference sequence). V gave up 7 bases and J gave up 3 bases; unmatched junction bases: 10. This CDR3 comprises 15 residues. The CDR3 coding sequence is TGTGCCAGTAAGGAGGGGGACAGGGCCTACTACGAGCAGTACTTC. Translation: CASKEGDRAYYEQYF.

The chain employs TRBV9 and TRBJ1-2; maybe TRBD1 (5 bases). Looked up from germline, CDR1 is SGDLS and CDR2 is YYNGEE. This CDR3 is built from 14 residues. V was cut by 0 bases and J by 7 bases, with 13 bases left in between. The CDR3 DNA reads as TGTGCCAGCAGCGTAGAGGGCAGGGCGAGTGGCTACACCTTC. It is translated as CASSVEGRASGYTF.

The genes are TRBV7-9 and TRBJ2-1, with D unclear. Looked up from germline, CDR1 is SEHNR and CDR2 is FQNEAQ (reference sequence). Trimming removed 5 bases from V and 0 bases from J, with 14 bases in between. The CDR3 is made up of 16 amino acids. The CDR3 spells CASSQRFFSSYNEQFF. The CDR3 nucleotides read TGTGCCAGCAGCCAGAGGTTTTTCAGCTCCTACAATGAGCAGTTCTTC.

The J gene is TRBJ2-3, the V gene TRBV10-1; 8 bases match TRBD2. There are 14 residues in the CDR3. V dropped 4 bases and J dropped 5; count of bases not matched to a gene: 5. Per the germline V gene, CDR1 is WNHNN and CDR2 is SYGVQD (reference sequence). CDR3 DNA sequence: TGCGCCAGCAGTGTCGGGGGGGCCAAAGATACGCAGTATTTT. This translates into CASSVGGAKDTQYF.

The chain carries TRBV3-1 and TRBJ2-4; no firm D call. Germline CDR1 reads LGHDT; CDR2 reads YNNKEL (reference sequence). The length of the CDR3 is 15 residues. V shed 4 bases and J shed 7 bases, with 17 bases lying between them. DNA of the CDR3: TGTGCCAGCAGCCCCCCGCGGACGGAACCCAACATTCAGTACTTC. Translated: CASSPPRTEPNIQYF.

The chain has TRBV11-3 and TRBJ2-3; no clear D. V was pared by 5 bases and J by 6 bases, with 12 bases between. The CDR3 extends over 13 amino acids. Looked up from germline, CDR1 is SGHNT and CDR2 is YENEEA. Here the CDR3 DNA reads TGTGCCAGCAGCCCACGTAGTGCGGATACGCAGTATTTT. This encodes CASSPRSADTQYF.

For this clonotype: One end of the junction does not line up with germline, which may come from a read error. The chain links TRBV4-1 to TRBJ1-2; D is unclear. Germline CDR1 is MGHRA and CDR2 is YSYEKL. The CDR3 length is 16 residues. As DNA, the CDR3 is TGCGTCAGCAGCCAAACCCCACCGCCGGCTAACTATGGCTACACCTTC. Its protein product is CVSSQTPPPANYGYTF.

The table lists this clonotype with a few counts. V usage is TRBV7-2 and J usage is TRBJ2-1; the D is unclear. V was shortened by 0 bases and J by 2 bases, with 5 bases between the two germline ends. The CDR3 runs to 14 residues. CDR1 and CDR2 (germline): SGHTA, FQGNSA. CDR3 sequence reads: CASSLADPYNEQFF. The CDR3 DNA reads as TGTGCCAGCAGCTTAGCGGACCCCTACAATGAGCAGTTCTTC.

This clonotype was seen a handful of times. This chain links TRBV5-1 with TRBJ1-1; no definite D call. There are 15 residues in the CDR3. V dropped 1 base and J dropped 4 bases, with 14 bases sitting between them. Germline V lookup: CDR1 SGHRS, CDR2 YFSETQ. This CDR3 is CASSLSLLGSTEAFF. CDR3 coding DNA: TGCGCCAGCAGCTTGAGCCTCTTGGGTTCCACTGAAGCTTTCTTT.

This chain joins TRBV7-2 and TRBJ2-1; 8 positions agree with TRBD2. This CDR3 is 15 amino acids long. In germline, CDR1 is SGHTA, CDR2 FQGNSA. V was pared by 1 base and J by 6 bases, with 5 bases of the junction left unmatched. CDR3 sequence: CASSLGAGTSNEQFF. Written as DNA, the CDR3 is TGTGCCAGCAGCTTAGGAGCCGGGACTAGCAATGAGCAGTTCTTC.

J is TRBJ2-7 and V is TRBV7-9; TRBD1 matches at 12 bases. Germline V gives CDR1 SEHNR, CDR2 FQNEAQ (reference sequence). V was clipped by 6 bases and J by 7 bases; unmatched bases: 22. The CDR3 loop spans 19 amino acids. The CDR3 loop reads CASSYTLHLTGTGGGEQYF. In DNA form, the CDR3 reads TGTGCCAGCAGTTATACCCTTCATTTGACCGGGACAGGGGGCGGAGAGCAGTACTTC.

This clonotype was counted a few times. CDR3 nucleotide sequence: TGTGCCAGCGGTGACAACGTCCTGACTTTC. This codes for CASGDNVLTF. This chain joins TRBV6-5 and TRBJ2-6; no reliable D call. The germline V and J ends were trimmed by 8 bases and 9 bases, with 5 bases remaining between them. The germline V gene encodes CDR1 MNHEY and CDR2 SVGAGI. The CDR3 extends over 10 amino acids.

The chain couples TRBV3-1 to TRBJ2-3; 13 nucleotides agree with TRBD2. The germline CDR1 and CDR2 sequences are LGHDT and YNNKEL (reference sequence). With V trimmed by 4 bases and J by 1 base, 11 bases remained unmatched. CDR3 length equals 19 residues. The CDR3 region has the DNA TGTGCCAGCAGCCTAACATTACTGACTAGCGGGAGGCGCACAGATACGCAGTATTTT. Its translation is CASSLTLLTSGRRTDTQYF.

The chain is built from TRBV20-1 and TRBJ1-6, with a tentative D call TRBD1 (6 bases). The length of the CDR3 is 15 residues. The germline gives CDR1 DFQATT, CDR2 SNEGSKA (reference sequence). Between the trimmed V and J ends, which lost 3 bases and 2 bases, there was a span of 11 bases. The CDR3 nucleotides are TGCAGTGCTAGCCCGGCAGGGGCCTATAATTCACCCCTCCACTTT. It codes for CSASPAGAYNSPLHF.